The subject of this entry is one T cell receptor beta chain. V was clipped by 1 base and J by 4 bases; unmatched bases: 6. The germline V gene has CDR1 SGHRS and CDR2 YFSETQ. This CDR3 is 16 amino acids long. This specimen comes from a study of blood T cell repertoires in COVID-19. On the study more broadly: Acute and convalescent COVID-19 samples came from the United States, Italy and Spain.

Authors' processing steps: Amplification from reference gene primers served as the basis for estimated nucleated cell counts. TCRdb's table, derived via immunoSEQ multiplex PCR, lists solely in-frame clones and lacks some. The V and J calls and clone size were taken over from that table, and D and trimming were inferred from the DNA. This sample has just over 35,000 clones, with about 81% found just once. This TCR was sampled from a human donor in a cohort sampled during active or convalescent COVID-19. The donor label of this sample is uncertain. The specimen was peripheral blood. The chain has TRBV5-1 and TRBJ1-3, with 9 bases matching TRBD1. In DNA form, the CDR3 reads TGCGCCAGCAGCTTGTCCGGGACAGGGAACGGAAACACCATATATTTT. This gives the protein CASSLSGTGNGNTIYF.